The 2 T cell receptor beta chains presented below share a single source sample, sequenced in a study of cytotoxic CD8 clonotypes in ibrutinib-treated CLL. Sequencing was performed with immunoSEQ multiplex PCR; in TCRdb, only in-frame clones are kept and a portion is missing. The table includes roughly 250,000 clones, 70% detected once. Specimen: PBMCs, collected after 24 months of ibrutinib treatment. All receptors come from a human donor with chronic lymphocytic leukemia.

This clone was observed a handful of times. This chain uses TRBV4-2 with TRBJ1-5; 8 nucleotides align to TRBD1. V was pared by 6 bases and J by 5 bases, with 6 bases of the junction left unmatched. Looked up from germline, CDR1 is LGHNA and CDR2 is YNFKEQ. CDR3 length equals 14 residues. The CDR3 coding sequence is TGTGCCAGCAGTCGGGACAGGCGGGATCAGCCCCAGCATTTT. This sequence encodes CASSRDRRDQPQHF.

The genes are TRBV30 and TRBJ2-4; perhaps TRBD2 as D (6 bases). The CDR3 is made up of 16 amino acids. V was cut by 0 bases and J by 0 bases, with 12 bases left in between. Germline CDR1 reads GTSNPN; CDR2 reads SVGIG (reference sequence). The CDR3 sequence is CAWSVPGSRAKNIQYF. For the CDR3, the DNA is TGTGCCTGGAGTGTACCCGGGAGCCGAGCCAAAAACATTCAGTACTTC.